The 2 T cell receptor beta chains below were found in one sample sequenced in a study of blood T cells in healthy people across ages. A J-beta primer mix and a sample-barcoded 5' primer were used in a second PCR of roughly 6 to 11 cycles. Using its own MiXCR run on the 5' RACE reads, TCRdb lists one record per CDR3 protein. The sample gives 780,000 or so distinct CDR3 sequences, roughly 56% of which show up once; about 26% is in the top ten. Sequencing input: blood. These receptors originate from a man in his forties or fifties in good health.

This clonotype was recorded once. J is TRBJ2-3 and V is TRBV5-1; a weak D match, TRBD2 (5 bases). Germline assignment: CDR1 SGHRS and CDR2 YFSETQ. Deletions cut 7 bases from V and 0 bases from J, with 18 bases between. The CDR3 has 16 amino acids. CDR3 DNA sequence: TGCGCCAGCGCCCCCAGGTTAGCGAGTAGCACAGATACGCAGTATTTT. Amino acids: CASAPRLASSTDTQYF.

This clonotype was seen more than once but under ten times. The V call is TRBV25-1, the J call TRBJ2-5; D is uncertain. CDR1 and CDR2 (germline): MGHDK, SYGVNS. V gave up 1 base and J gave up 5 bases, with 11 bases separating them. This CDR3 is built from 14 residues. The CDR3 DNA reads TGTGCCAGCAGTGAATTGGACCGGCGGGAGACCCAGTACTTC. Residues: CASSELDRRETQYF. The full variable domain, rest sourced from reference TRBV25-1 and TRBJ2-5, is EADIYQTPRYLVIGTGKKITLECSQTMGHDKMYWYQQDPGMELHLIHYSYGVNSTEKGDLSSESTVSRIRTEHFPLTLESARPSHTSQYLCASSELDRRETQYFGPGTRLLVL.